Sequencing of this TCR beta chain was carried out in a study of T cell responses to AZD1222 COVID-19 vaccine. The CDR3 length is 15 residues. The V end was cut by 4 bases, the J end by 4 bases, with 16 bases between. Per the germline V gene, CDR1 is MNHNY and CDR2 is SVGAGI (reference sequence). In the case of this clone: Its antigen is as yet unknown.

Using immunoSEQ multiplex PCR, the repertoire was profiled, and TCRdb retains in-frame clones only, with some absent. Here the sample spans roughly 100,000 clones, approximately 86% being singletons. General study points: Clonal diversity was possibly underestimated; the donors were predominantly white British and more often female.

This TCR derives from an adult in good health. Sequencing was performed on peripheral blood, taken on day 0 of AZD1222 vaccination. V and J are TRBV6-6 and TRBJ1-2; maybe TRBD1 (6 bases). In DNA form, the CDR3 reads TGTGCCAGCAGTTCAGATACAGGGAGTACCTATGGCTACACCTTC. This translates into CASSSDTGSTYGYTF.